The 30 T cell receptor beta chains presented below share a single source sample, sequenced in a study of PD-1 blockade in mismatch repair-deficient tumors. Libraries were prepared by immunoSEQ multiplex PCR; TCRdb keeps only in-frame clonotypes and omits some of them. This sample carries some 120,000 clones, about 86% of them seen once, and the ten largest clones take approximately 13%. The specimen comprised peripheral blood, sampled 44 weeks after starting pembrolizumab. These receptors were taken from an adult with mismatch repair-deficient cancer.

This clone was picked up a small number of times. This chain joins TRBV4-1 and TRBJ2-7, with D unclear. The germline V gene encodes CDR1 MGHRA and CDR2 YSYEKL. With 1 base removed from V and 4 bases from J, the gap between germline ends came to 11 bases. This CDR3 region has 14 residues. CDR3 DNA sequence: TGCGCCAGCAGCCAAGTAGGCCAGACGTACGAGCAGTACTTC. It codes for CASSQVGQTYEQYF.

The J gene is TRBJ2-7, the V gene TRBV28; either TRBD1 or TRBD2 may fit D (5 bases each). CDR1 MDHEN and CDR2 SYDVKM come from the germline V gene. This CDR3 region has 15 residues. Between the trimmed V and J ends, which lost 4 bases and 4 bases, there was a span of 17 bases. CDR3: CASSSGPPLMYEQYF. The CDR3 nucleotides are TGTGCCAGCAGTTCGGGGCCACCTCTCATGTACGAGCAGTACTTC.

This clone occurred once. The V and J genes are TRBV27 and TRBJ2-7; 15 nucleotides align to TRBD2. V lost 7 bases, J lost 0 bases, and 4 bases stayed unmatched. This CDR3 contains 16 residues. CDR1 is MNHEY, CDR2 SMNVEV, per germline (reference sequence). The CDR3: CASTRTSGRVSYEQYF. CDR3 nucleotide sequence: TGTGCCAGCACCCGGACTAGCGGGAGGGTCTCCTACGAGCAGTACTTC.

The rearrangement links TRBV28 to TRBJ1-2; D uncertain. The V end lost 2 bases, the J end lost 6 bases, and 16 bases lay between the germline ends. The CDR3 runs 15 residues. The germline gives CDR1 MDHEN, CDR2 SYDVKM. The DNA of the CDR3 is TGTGCCAGCAGTTTAGACGCGGGGTATGAGGATGGCTACACCTTC. Its translation: CASSLDAGYEDGYTF.

This chain connects TRBV28 to TRBJ2-6, with D perhaps matching TRBD1 or TRBD2 (6 bases each). CDR1 MDHEN and CDR2 SYDVKM come from the germline V gene. The CDR3 length is 16 residues. V was pared by 7 bases and J by 2 bases, with 15 bases between. The CDR3 is CASKSGAPPGANVLTF. CDR3 DNA sequence: TGTGCCAGCAAGTCGGGGGCGCCCCCTGGGGCCAACGTCCTGACTTTC.

This chain uses TRBV27 with TRBJ1-1, with 7 bases matching TRBD1. Germline V lookup: CDR1 MNHEY, CDR2 SMNVEV (reference sequence). CDR3 length: 11 amino acids. V was clipped by 5 bases and J by 7 bases; unmatched bases: 1. CDR3 region: CASSRQGEAFF. CDR3 in DNA: TGTGCCAGCAGTCGACAGGGTGAAGCTTTCTTT.

This chain uses TRBV11-2 with TRBJ1-3; D not certain. The CDR3 contains 12 residues. The germline V gene encodes CDR1 SGHAT and CDR2 FQNNGV. The ends were cut back, 5 bases at V and 8 bases at J, with 10 bases in the middle. The DNA for the CDR3 is TGTGCCAGCAGCCCCGATCGACACACCATATATTTT. Amino acids: CASSPDRHTIYF. The variable domain in full, completed from reference TRBV11-2 and TRBJ1-3, reads EAGVAQSPRYKIIEKRQSVAFWCNPISGHATLYWYQQILGQGPKLLIQFQNNGVVDDSQLPKDRFSAERLKGVDSTLKIQPAKLEDSAVYLCASSPDRHTIYFGEGSWLTVV.

V usage is TRBV9 and J usage is TRBJ2-7; D unresolved. The CDR3 contains 13 residues. V was shortened by 4 bases and J by 6 bases, with 14 bases between the two germline ends. Germline assignment: CDR1 SGDLS and CDR2 YYNGEE. This CDR3 is CASSPLDRPEQYF. The CDR3 nucleotides read TGTGCCAGCAGCCCCCTCGACCGGCCCGAGCAGTACTTC.

This clone was seen once. The chain links TRBV19 to TRBJ2-7, with 7 bases fitting TRBD1. V trimming: 5 bases; J trimming: 9 bases; junction bases outside the gene matches: 4. Looked up from germline, CDR1 is LNHDA and CDR2 is SQIVND (reference sequence). The CDR3 is 11 amino acids. DNA for the CDR3: TGTGCCAGTAGTGCAGGGGGTTCGCAGTACTTC. It codes for CASSAGGSQYF. The whole variable domain, filled in from reference TRBV19 and TRBJ2-7, reads DGGITQSPKYLFRKEGQNVTLSCEQNLNHDAMYWYRQDPGQGLRLIYYSQIVNDFQKGDIAEGYSVSREKKESFPLTVTSAQKNPTAFYLCASSAGGSQYFGPGTRLTVT.

The V gene is TRBV27, the J gene TRBJ2-5; 7 bases match TRBD1. The germline gives CDR1 MNHEY, CDR2 SMNVEV (reference sequence). This CDR3 comprises 13 residues. Trimming at V came to 5 bases and at J to 5 bases, leaving 5 bases not matched to a gene. CDR3 sequence: CASSPVGQETQYF. In DNA, the CDR3 is TGTGCCAGCAGTCCGGTGGGACAGGAGACCCAGTACTTC.

This chain uses TRBV19 with TRBJ2-1; 7 bases are shared with TRBD1. With V trimmed by 0 bases and J by 3 bases, 8 bases remained unmatched. This CDR3 has 17 amino acids. Looked up from germline, CDR1 is LNHDA and CDR2 is SQIVND (reference sequence). The CDR3 DNA is TGTGCCAGTAGTATAGATCACGACAGGGTAGGCTACAATGAGCAGTTCTTC. Protein sequence: CASSIDHDRVGYNEQFF.

This clone was counted a single time. The chain couples TRBV9 to TRBJ2-3, with unresolved D. The V and J ends lost 4 bases and 4 bases respectively, with 10 bases between them. Germline CDR1 and CDR2: SGDLS and YYNGEE. The CDR3 runs 13 residues. CDR3 sequence: CASSRTAADTQYF. In DNA form, the CDR3 reads TGTGCCAGCAGCCGAACTGCGGCAGATACGCAGTATTTT.

The chain has TRBV10-1 and TRBJ1-1; D is undetermined. CDR3 length: 13 amino acids. Trimming removed 7 bases at V and 10 bases at J, with 19 bases between. CDR1 is WNHNN, CDR2 SYGVQD, per germline (reference sequence). CDR3 in DNA: TGCGCCAGCACTCACTACAGTGTCCCTAGAGCTTTCTTT. Translating it yields CASTHYSVPRAFF.

As concerns this clone: Other DNA sequences from this sample encode an identical CDR3 as well. The chain uses TRBV14 and TRBJ2-6; unclear D gene. Germline CDR1 and CDR2: SGHDN and FVKESK. The CDR3 extends over 14 amino acids. V lost 6 bases to trimming and J lost 4 bases, with 10 bases between them. This CDR3 reads CASSLDYGANVLTF. CDR3 sequence (DNA): TGTGCCAGCAGTCTCGATTACGGGGCCAACGTCCTGACTTTC.

The chain links TRBV13 to TRBJ2-5, with D possibly matching TRBD2 (6 bases). Trimming cost V 6 bases and J 1 base, with 15 bases left between them. The length of the CDR3 is 15 residues. Germline CDR1 is PRHDT and CDR2 is FYEKMQ (reference sequence). CDR3 sequence: CASSPTGVGQETQYF. The DNA of the CDR3 is TGTGCCAGCAGTCCTACGGGGGTGGGCCAAGAGACCCAGTACTTC.

This chain uses TRBV18 with TRBJ1-1; D remains ambiguous. V lost 3 bases, J lost 0 bases, and 8 bases lay in between. This CDR3 spans 14 amino acids. Looked up from germline, CDR1 is KGHSH and CDR2 is LQKENI. CDR3 protein: CASSPTGLNTEAFF. The CDR3 nucleotides read TGTGCCAGCTCACCCACCGGGTTGAACACTGAAGCTTTCTTT.

This chain links TRBV27 with TRBJ2-7, with TRBD1 matching 7 bases. Germline CDR1 MNHEY, CDR2 SMNVEV (reference sequence). The trim removed 0 bases at V and 0 bases at J, leaving 2 bases unmatched. The length of the CDR3 is 15 residues. CDR3 coding DNA: TGTGCCAGCAGTTTATCGACAGGGCGCTCCTACGAGCAGTACTTC. Protein: CASSLSTGRSYEQYF.

V and J are TRBV7-9 and TRBJ2-7; 8 bases match TRBD2. CDR3 length: 15 amino acids. The V gene end was trimmed by 0 bases and the J gene end by 6 bases; junction bases not matched to a gene: 7. CDR1 and CDR2 from the germline V gene are SEHNR and FQNEAQ (reference sequence). CDR3 nucleotide sequence: TGTGCCAGCAGCTTAGCTAATAGCGGGAAGGTCGAGCAGTACTTC. Protein: CASSLANSGKVEQYF.

The genes are TRBV2 and TRBJ1-4; D is undetermined. With 6 bases removed from V and 7 bases from J, the gap between germline ends came to 12 bases. Germline V gene sequence: CDR1 SNHLY, CDR2 FYNNEI. CDR3 length: 13 residues. The chain's CDR3 is CASSELPREKLFF. As DNA, the CDR3 is TGTGCCAGCAGCGAACTGCCCCGTGAAAAACTGTTTTTT.

Only one count was recorded for this clone. The gene calls are TRBV28 and TRBJ2-5, with D possibly matching TRBD2 (6 bases). The V and J ends lost 3 bases and 5 bases respectively, with 19 bases between them. The germline gives CDR1 MDHEN, CDR2 SYDVKM. This CDR3 is built from 16 residues. The CDR3 sequence: CASSFPQTRGRETQYF. The CDR3 DNA reads TGTGCCAGCAGTTTCCCGCAGACGCGGGGTAGGGAGACCCAGTACTTC.

This chain joins TRBV2 and TRBJ2-3; 11 bases map to TRBD2. The CDR3 contains 14 residues. Germline CDR1 reads SNHLY; CDR2 reads FYNNEI. Losses at the gene ends were 5 bases for V and 5 bases for J; bases not matched to a gene: 3. The CDR3 nucleotides read TGTGCCAGCAGTCACGGGACTAGCGGAGATACGCAGTATTTT. Amino acids: CASSHGTSGDTQYF.

V usage is TRBV5-1 and J usage is TRBJ1-1; D call uncertain. The CDR3 is 14 residues long. Between the trimmed V and J ends, which lost 0 bases and 1 base, there was a span of 7 bases. The germline V gene encodes CDR1 SGHRS and CDR2 YFSETQ. The CDR3 region is CASSLGVGNTEAFF. The CDR3 DNA reads TGCGCCAGCAGCTTGGGGGTCGGGAACACTGAAGCTTTCTTT.

This clone was seen a single time. This chain uses TRBV11-1 with TRBJ2-7, with 8 positions matching TRBD1. CDR1 and CDR2 from the germline V gene are SGHAT and FQDESV (reference sequence). CDR3 size: 13 residues. V lost 5 bases, J lost 4 bases, and 4 bases stayed unmatched. CDR3 in DNA: TGTGCCAGCAGCCTGGGACAGGAGTACGAGCAGTACTTC. It is translated as CASSLGQEYEQYF. Variable domain in full (rest from reference TRBV11-1 and TRBJ2-7): EAEVAQSPRYKITEKSQAVAFWCDPISGHATLYWYRQILGQGPELLVQFQDESVVDDSQLPKDRFSAERLKGVDSTLKIQPAELGDSAMYLCASSLGQEYEQYFGPGTRLTVT.

The chain joins TRBV2 to TRBJ2-5, with D perhaps matching TRBD1 (6 bases). Germline V gene sequence: CDR1 SNHLY, CDR2 FYNNEI. V dropped 4 bases and J dropped 5 bases, with 17 bases sitting between them. This CDR3 region has 15 residues. CDR3 sequence reads: CASSGARGLGETQYF. The CDR3 DNA reads as TGTGCCAGCAGTGGGGCTAGGGGGTTGGGTGAGACCCAGTACTTC.

In DNA form, the CDR3 reads TGCGCCAGCAGCCCGTTGGGAGGGTATGGCTACACCTTC. Translated, it gives CASSPLGGYGYTF. The J gene is TRBJ1-2, the V gene TRBV4-1; D uncertain. From germline, CDR1 is MGHRA and CDR2 YSYEKL. V was cut by 4 bases and J by 5 bases, with 11 bases left in between. The CDR3 extends over 13 amino acids.

The chain combines TRBV2 with TRBJ1-2, with a tentative D call TRBD1 (5 bases). Germline assignment: CDR1 SNHLY and CDR2 FYNNEI. The CDR3 consists of 15 residues. The V gene lost 2 bases and the J gene lost 0 bases, with 10 bases spanning the gap. The CDR3 DNA follows: TGTGCCAGCAGTGAAACGGCAGGGACTAACTATGGCTACACCTTC. Protein product: CASSETAGTNYGYTF.

Here the CDR3 reads CASSVGGQETQYF. CDR3 in DNA: TGTGCCAGCAGCGTGGGGGGCCAAGAGACCCAGTACTTC. The rearrangement joins TRBV9 to TRBJ2-5, with a possible D match to TRBD2 (6 bases). The CDR3 spans 13 residues. Germline V gene data show CDR1 as SGDLS and CDR2 as YYNGEE. V dropped 2 bases and J dropped 1 base, with 6 bases sitting between them.

V gene TRBV4-2 combines with J gene TRBJ2-7, with a tentative D call TRBD2 (6 bases). The CDR3 extends over 14 amino acids. Trimming cost V 4 bases and J 3 bases, with 13 bases left between them. Germline loops: CDR1 LGHNA, CDR2 YNFKEQ. Written as DNA, the CDR3 is TGTGCCAGCAGCCTCCTGGGGGGTTACTACGAGCAGTACTTC. Its protein product is CASSLLGGYYEQYF.

The gene calls are TRBV30 and TRBJ2-2, with D uncertain. Trimming shortened V by 5 bases and J by 4 bases, and 14 bases separated the two germline ends. The CDR3 runs to 14 residues. Germline-derived CDR1 and CDR2 are GTSNPN and SVGIG (reference sequence). The CDR3 DNA sequence: TGTGCCTGGGCCGTGACGACTGTCACCGGGGAGCTGTTTTTT. It yields the protein CAWAVTTVTGELFF.

The CDR3 DNA sequence: TGTGCCAGCTCACTCCGGATCGGGAGATCAGGCGAGACCCAGTACTTC. Its protein product is CASSLRIGRSGETQYF. This chain uses TRBV18 with TRBJ2-5, with D perhaps TRBD2 (6 bases). The V and J ends lost 4 bases and 5 bases respectively, with 20 bases between them. This CDR3 is 16 amino acids long. CDR1 is KGHSH, CDR2 LQKENI, per germline.